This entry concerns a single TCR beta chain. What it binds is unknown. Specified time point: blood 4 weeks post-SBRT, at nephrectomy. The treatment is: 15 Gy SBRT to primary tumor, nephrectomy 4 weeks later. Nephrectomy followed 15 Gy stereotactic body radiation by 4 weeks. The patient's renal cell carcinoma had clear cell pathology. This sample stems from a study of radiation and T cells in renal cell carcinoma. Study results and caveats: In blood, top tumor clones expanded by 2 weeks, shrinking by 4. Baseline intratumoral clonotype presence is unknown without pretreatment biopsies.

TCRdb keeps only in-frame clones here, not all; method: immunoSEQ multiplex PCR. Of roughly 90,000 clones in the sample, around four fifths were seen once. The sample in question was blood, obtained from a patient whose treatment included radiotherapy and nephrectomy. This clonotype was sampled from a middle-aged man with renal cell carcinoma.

The CDR3 DNA sequence: TGTGCCTGCGCAGTGGGGTTGTACTACGAGCAGTACTTC. Translation gives CACAVGLYYEQYF. The J gene is TRBJ2-5, the V gene TRBV30, with no clear D. The end of the DNA is better explained by TRBJ2-7, so the J call may be wrong. The CDR3 runs to 13 residues. Germline-derived CDR1 and CDR2 are GTSNPN and SVGIG (reference sequence).